The TCR beta chain described here comes from a study of CD8+ T cells in alopecia areata. As to treatment: oral pan-JAK inhibitor, 5-10 mg twice daily. CDR3 length equals 14 residues. Between the trimmed V and J ends, which lost 0 bases and 1 base, there was a span of 7 bases. The V gene's germline CDR1 is SGHDT and CDR2 YYEEEE. As the sequencing template, cDNA was produced by extracting RNA and reverse transcribing it. TCRdb's copy holds only in-frame clones and misses some; the assay was immunoSEQ multiplex PCR. The data contain some 180,000 clones, 40% to 55% of them seen just once; the ten biggest clones take up about 9.4%.

The sample was CD8+ T cells sorted from blood, taken around week 52, from a patient treated with tofacitinib. The receptor was derived from a human donor with alopecia areata. This chain uses TRBV5-6 with TRBJ2-5; D remains unclear. CDR3 sequence (DNA): TGTGCCAGCAGCTTGGTGACCGGCCAAGAGACCCAGTACTTC. This gives the protein CASSLVTGQETQYF.